This T cell receptor beta chain came from a study of CXCR3-negative and CXCR3-positive naive CD8 T cells. Study results and limitations: Naive cells that were CXCR3-positive had more hydrophobic TRB CDR3s (compared with CXCR3-negative naive cells).

In regard to this clonotype: Its matching antigen is unknown.

The naive CD8+ gate required CD45RO-CCR7+CD27+CD95- phenotype. Researchers prepared the TRB cDNA libraries using 5' RACE with UMI labels. Using the 5' RACE reads, TCRdb records one entry per CDR3 protein without DNA. The listing records some 140,000 distinct CDR3 sequences. Germline values: CDR1 SQVTM, CDR2 ANQGSEA. This CDR3 is 14 amino acids long. V and J are TRBV29-1 and TRBJ2-7. The source material was naive CXCR3+ CD8+ T cells from blood. The subset here: CD45RO-CCR7+CD27+CD95- naive CD8+ T cells expressing CXCR3 (TNR3+). This clonotype was sampled from a human donor in good health. Some clones in this sample may be carry-over from other donors' samples. This CDR3 is CSVEESDTSYEQYF.